The present TCR beta chain was sequenced within a study of T cells of healthy individuals. This CDR3 has 14 amino acids. Trimming took off 3 bases at V and 10 bases at J, with 18 bases between the two ends. Germline lookup yields CDR1 MNHEY and CDR2 SMNVEV (reference sequence). TCRdb analysed the 5' RACE reads with MiXCR anew, one entry per CDR3 protein. The sample holds 100,000 or so distinct CDR3 sequences, approximately 16% seen once. This clonotype was picked up many times. The receptor comes from a human donor in good health. J is TRBJ1-1 and V is TRBV27; maybe TRBD1 (5 bases). CDR3 in amino acids: CASSLGPAYNVAFF. DNA for the CDR3: TGTGCCAGCAGTTTGGGACCGGCTTATAATGTAGCTTTCTTT.